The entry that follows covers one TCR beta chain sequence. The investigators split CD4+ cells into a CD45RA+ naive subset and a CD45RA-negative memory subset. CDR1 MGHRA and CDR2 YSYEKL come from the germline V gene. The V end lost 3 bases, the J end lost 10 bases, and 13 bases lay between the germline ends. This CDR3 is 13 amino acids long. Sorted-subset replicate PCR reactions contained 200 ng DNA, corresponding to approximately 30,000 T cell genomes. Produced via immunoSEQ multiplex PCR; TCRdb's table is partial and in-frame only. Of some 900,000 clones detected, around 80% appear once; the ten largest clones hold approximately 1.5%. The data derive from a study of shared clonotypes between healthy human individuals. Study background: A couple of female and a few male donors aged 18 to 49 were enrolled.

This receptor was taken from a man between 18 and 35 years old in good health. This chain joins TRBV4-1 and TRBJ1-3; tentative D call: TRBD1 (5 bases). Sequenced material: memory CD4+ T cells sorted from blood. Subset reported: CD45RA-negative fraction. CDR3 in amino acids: CASSQERGWTIYF. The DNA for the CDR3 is TGCGCCAGCAGCCAGGAACGGGGGTGGACCATATATTTT.